One sample yielded the 15 T cell receptor beta chains listed below, sequenced in a study of blood T cell repertoires in COVID-19. Only in-frame clones appear in the TCRdb table, and some are missing; sequencing was by immunoSEQ multiplex PCR. The sample yields 230,000 or so clones, about 88% seen once. Sequenced material: PBMCs or T cells enriched from blood (not recorded which). Source of these receptors: a woman aged 45-59 years who had been exposed to COVID-19.

The rearrangement uses TRBV12-5 and TRBJ2-6, with TRBD1 as a possible D gene (5 bases). Germline CDR1 reads LGHNT; CDR2 reads FRNRAP. The CDR3 has 15 residues. Trimming removed 3 bases from V and 0 bases from J, with 6 bases in between. This chain's CDR3 is CASGFDSSGANVLTF. Written as DNA, the CDR3 is TGTGCTAGTGGTTTTGACAGCTCTGGGGCCAACGTCCTGACTTTC. Full variable domain (outside the CDR3, taken from reference TRBV12-5 and TRBJ2-6): DARVTQTPRHKVTEMGQEVTMRCQPILGHNTVFWYRQTMMQGLELLAYFRNRAPLDDSGMPKDRFSAEMPDATLATLKIQPSEPRDSAVYFCASGFDSSGANVLTFGAGSRLTVL.

V is TRBV14 and J is TRBJ2-7; 10 bases map to TRBD1. The length of the CDR3 is 16 residues. The ends lost 1 base at V and 6 bases at J; junction bases unmatched: 9. Germline V gene data show CDR1 as SGHDN and CDR2 as FVKESK. CDR3 DNA sequence: TGTGCCAGCAGCCAAGTGAGGGGACAGGGGTCCCTCGAGCAGTACTTC. This translates into CASSQVRGQGSLEQYF. The variable domain in full, completed from reference TRBV14 and TRBJ2-7, reads EAGVTQFPSHSVIEKGQTVTLRCDPISGHDNLYWYRRVMGKEIKFLLHFVKESKQDESGMPNNRFLAERTGGTYSTLKVQPAELEDSGVYFCASSQVRGQGSLEQYFGPGTRLTVT.

This rearrangement joins TRBV18 to TRBJ1-5; 9 bases align to TRBD1. This CDR3 has 15 amino acids. Germline loops: CDR1 KGHSH, CDR2 LQKENI. V lost 3 bases, J lost 7 bases, and 7 bases stayed unmatched. The CDR3 sequence: CASSPLGQGSQPQHF. For the CDR3, the DNA is TGTGCCAGCTCACCTTTGGGACAGGGCTCCCAGCCCCAGCATTTT.

Points on this clone: Other DNA sequences in the sample encode the same CDR3. V and J are TRBV19 and TRBJ1-1, with D unclear. The CDR3 has 13 amino acids. Germline-derived CDR1 and CDR2 are LNHDA and SQIVND (reference sequence). V dropped 3 bases and J dropped 0 bases, with 5 bases sitting between them. The DNA of the CDR3 is TGTGCCAGTAGTATTGCGCTGAACACTGAAGCTTTCTTT. Translated, it gives CASSIALNTEAFF.

The rearrangement joins TRBV19 to TRBJ1-5; possible D gene TRBD1, 5 bases. V was trimmed by 11 bases and J by 3 bases, leaving 14 bases between them. This CDR3 contains 13 residues. CDR1 is LNHDA and CDR2 is SQIVND in the germline V gene (reference sequence). The CDR3, as DNA: TGTGCCCATGCTGCGGGGCACAATCAGCCCCAGCATTTT. It specifies CAHAAGHNQPQHF. The whole variable domain, filled in from reference TRBV19 and TRBJ1-5, reads DGGITQSPKYLFRKEGQNVTLSCEQNLNHDAMYWYRQDPGQGLRLIYYSQIVNDFQKGDIAEGYSVSREKKESFPLTVTSAQKNPTAFYLCAHAAGHNQPQHFGDGTRLSIL.

This chain joins TRBV10-1 and TRBJ2-2, with 12 bases that match TRBD2. V was clipped by 2 bases and J by 5 bases; unmatched bases: 0. Germline CDR1 and CDR2: WNHNN and SYGVQD (reference sequence). The CDR3 runs 15 residues. DNA for the CDR3: TGCGCCAGCAGTGAGACTAGCGGGGGGACCGGGGAGCTGTTTTTT. This sequence encodes CASSETSGGTGELFF.

The chain joins TRBV4-1 to TRBJ1-2; no clear D gene. Germline V gene sequence: CDR1 MGHRA, CDR2 YSYEKL. V was clipped by 3 bases and J by 1 base, with 6 bases between them. The CDR3 has 13 amino acids. The CDR3 protein is CASSHRYNYGYTF. CDR3 nucleotides: TGCGCCAGCAGCCACCGCTATAACTATGGCTACACCTTC.

This chain uses TRBV6-5 with TRBJ2-2; possibly TRBD1 for D (6 bases). V was cut by 4 bases and J by 0 bases, with 12 bases left in between. The CDR3 is 16 residues long. CDR1 MNHEY and CDR2 SVGAGI come from the germline V gene. The CDR3 is CASSFRQVSNTGELFF. The CDR3 nucleotides are TGTGCCAGCAGTTTTAGACAGGTTTCGAACACCGGGGAGCTGTTTTTT.

The chain joins TRBV7-2 to TRBJ1-5; no firm D call. V lost 0 bases to trimming and J lost 5 bases, with 11 bases between them. Germline loops: CDR1 SGHTA, CDR2 FQGNSA. The CDR3 length is 15 residues. For the CDR3, the DNA is TGTGCCAGCAGCTTAGCGCGGGCACCGGATCAGCCCCAGCATTTT. Translating gives CASSLARAPDQPQHF.

The J gene is TRBJ1-5, the V gene TRBV19, with D possibly TRBD1 on 5 matching bases. V lost 9 bases, J lost 3 bases, and 21 bases lay in between. The CDR3 sequence is 16 residues long. The germline gives CDR1 LNHDA, CDR2 SQIVND (reference sequence). CDR3 bases: TGTGCCAGCCAAAACCGGGGGGACTGGGTCAATCAGCCCCAGCATTTT. Translated, it gives CASQNRGDWVNQPQHF.

This chain joins TRBV9 and TRBJ1-3; D not resolved. CDR3 length equals 12 residues. Trimming cost V 3 bases and J 4 bases, with 5 bases left between them. The V gene's germline CDR1 is SGDLS and CDR2 YYNGEE. The CDR3 DNA follows: TGTGCCAGCAGCGCAGAAGGAAACACCATATATTTT. This translates into CASSAEGNTIYF.

The chain joins TRBV5-4 to TRBJ2-3, with TRBD1 matching 9 bases. The V and J ends lost 4 bases and 6 bases, in that order; junction bases with no gene match: 6. This CDR3 has 14 residues. CDR1 and CDR2 (germline): SGHNT, YYREEE (reference sequence). The CDR3 region is CASSPGQGGDTQYF. CDR3 DNA: TGTGCCAGCAGCCCGGGACAGGGAGGTGATACGCAGTATTTT.

V is TRBV2 and J is TRBJ2-7; 7 bases fit TRBD1. The germline CDR1 and CDR2 sequences are SNHLY and FYNNEI. V dropped 0 bases and J dropped 0; count of bases not matched to a gene: 2. This CDR3 is 15 amino acids long. The CDR3 sequence: CASSEAGQASYEQYF. The CDR3, as DNA: TGTGCCAGCAGTGAAGCAGGACAGGCCTCCTACGAGCAGTACTTC.

Here the CDR3 DNA reads TGTGCCAGCTCTTCATGGGGCGCCGGCTACACCTTC. Translation gives CASSSWGAGYTF. The chain joins TRBV2 to TRBJ1-2; D is possibly TRBD1 (5 bases). The V gene's germline CDR1 is SNHLY and CDR2 FYNNEI. Trimming removed 8 bases from V and 8 bases from J, with 15 bases in between. This CDR3 is built from 12 residues.

The V and J genes are TRBV28 and TRBJ2-1, with D perhaps matching TRBD1 (6 bases). The germline CDR1 and CDR2 sequences are MDHEN and SYDVKM. V shed 0 bases and J shed 6 bases, with 18 bases lying between them. The CDR3 totals 17 residues. The CDR3 spells CASSLWSLGGTRNEQFF. The CDR3 coding sequence is TGTGCCAGCAGTTTATGGTCGTTAGGGGGTACTCGCAATGAGCAGTTCTTC.